What follows describes a single T cell receptor beta chain. Its antigen remains unknown. TCRdb keeps only in-frame clones here, not all; method: immunoSEQ multiplex PCR. Among around 63,000 clones listed, around nine tenths were seen once. The data are from a study of OX40 agonist ivuxolimab in advanced cancers. General study findings and limits: At 0.1 to 3.0 mg/kg, CD4+ and CD8+ blood T cells expanded clonally by week 6.

Trimming at V came to 3 bases and at J to 5 bases, leaving 8 bases not matched to a gene. The CDR3 runs to 16 residues. Germline assignment: CDR1 SGHRS and CDR2 YFSETQ. The sequenced sample was CD4+ or CD8+ T cells sorted from blood, obtained in a trial of the OX40 agonist ivuxolimab. The chain is built from TRBV5-1 and TRBJ2-3; 11 bases are shared with TRBD2. The receptor was isolated from an adult with an advanced solid tumor such as melanoma, head and neck, liver or kidney cancer. The CDR3 DNA sequence: TGCGCCAGCAGCTCCCTTAGCGGGGGGGCGGGAGATACGCAGTATTTT. Its translation is CASSSLSGGAGDTQYF.